This T cell receptor (beta chain) was observed in a study of regulatory T cells in long-lasting Graves disease. Study-wide results and limits: TCR diversity was lower in persistent than newly diagnosed Graves' disease.

Comments on this clonotype: Its antigen is unidentified.

Time point noted: newly diagnosed GD, antithyroid drugs for less than 3 months. Following extraction of RNA from PBMCs, that RNA was used to make the TCR library. This CDR3 spans 16 amino acids. Germline V gene sequence: CDR1 DFQATT, CDR2 SNEGSKA (reference sequence). Trimming cost V 5 bases and J 2 bases; bases outside gene matches: 11. TCR beta libraries were built with iRepertoire HTBI primers and Arm-PCR of CDR3 regions. TCRdb reprocessed the multiplex PCR reads with MiXCR, giving one entry per CDR3 protein. The profile shows some 400,000 distinct CDR3 sequences, about 16% of them singletons. The data also belong to a second study, concerning T cells in Graves' hyperthyroidism and ophthalmopathy. Per that paper: Initially, a first-round RT-PCR of the TCR CDR3 employed the HTBI primer set.

V usage is TRBV20-1 and J usage is TRBJ1-3; TRBD1 matches at 8 bases. Sequences were derived from peripheral blood mononuclear cells (PBMCs), sampled at new diagnosis, from a patient treated with antithyroid drugs. The TCR comes from a woman in her 30s with Graves disease. The CDR3 DNA follows: TGCAGTGCTCCTACCCCGACAGGGGCACCTGGAAACACCATATATTTT. Protein sequence: CSAPTPTGAPGNTIYF.